The 6 T cell receptor beta chains given below trace back to one sample, sequenced in a study of CD8 T cells in ankylosing spondylitis. Each CDR3 protein gets one entry after TCRdb re-called the 5' RACE reads with MiXCR. This repertoire shows 750,000 to 850,000 distinct CDR3 sequences, roughly 10% found once; its top ten account for more than 0.5%. Broader study findings: A TCR beta motif of roughly eight highly homologous variants seemed to mark ankylosing spondylitis blood.

Which antigens these TCRs recognize remains unknown. The sequenced sample was blood, either unsorted or a sorted T cell fraction (not recorded which). Receptors were obtained from a male donor with ankylosing spondylitis.

The table lists this clonotype with a few counts. The chain couples TRBV15 to TRBJ2-1, with TRBD2 identical over 12 bases. The CDR3 spans 17 residues. Germline V gene data show CDR1 as LNHNV and CDR2 as YYDKDF (reference sequence). The V segment lost 2 bases and the J segment 8 bases; nucleotides outside the gene matches: 10. This chain's CDR3 is CATSRSGLAGLIDEQFF. CDR3 bases: TGTGCCACCAGCAGATCGGGACTAGCGGGTCTCATCGATGAGCAGTTCTTC.

The CDR3 coding sequence is TGCAGTGCCCACGTAGGCGGGGGGGCCGTAGGGACCCAGTACTTC. Its translation: CSAHVGGGAVGTQYF. The chain uses TRBV20-1 and TRBJ2-5; 9 nucleotides agree with TRBD2. The trim removed 6 bases at V and 7 bases at J, leaving 15 bases unmatched. Germline V gives CDR1 DFQATT, CDR2 SNEGSKA (reference sequence). The CDR3 runs to 15 residues.

This clonotype was seen at least ten times. The CDR3 loop reads CASSGTPSGETDTQYF. DNA of the CDR3: TGTGCCAGCAGTGGCACGCCTAGCGGGGAGACAGATACGCAGTATTTT. The chain is built from TRBV25-1 and TRBJ2-3; 9 bases fit TRBD2. The V gene's germline CDR1 is MGHDK and CDR2 SYGVNS. After removal of 4 bases from V and 3 bases from J, the junction contained 8 bases not matched to a gene. The CDR3 is made up of 16 amino acids.

The rearrangement uses TRBV12-3 or TRBV12-4 and TRBJ2-2, with D hard to call. The V gene lost 5 bases and the J gene lost 5 bases, with 12 bases spanning the gap. The CDR3 is 14 residues long. The CDR3 DNA is TGTGCCAGCAGTACCCTAATCGGAACCGGGGAGCTGTTTTTT. It is translated as CASSTLIGTGELFF.

This clonotype was observed a handful of times. The chain couples TRBV4-2 to TRBJ1-1; D uncertain. V was clipped by 0 bases and J by 0 bases, with 11 bases between them. CDR3 length: 16 amino acids. Looked up from germline, CDR1 is LGHNA and CDR2 is YNFKEQ. DNA of the CDR3: TGTGCCAGCAGCCAAGATAAAGGGTCAATGAACACTGAAGCTTTCTTT. The encoded protein is CASSQDKGSMNTEAFF.

J is TRBJ2-3 and V is TRBV28; possibly TRBD1 for D (6 bases). CDR3 length: 17 amino acids. Deletions cut 2 bases from V and 2 bases from J, with 17 bases between. Germline V gives CDR1 MDHEN, CDR2 SYDVKM. The chain's CDR3 is CASSLGRPRGVTDTQYF. The CDR3 DNA is TGTGCCAGCAGTTTAGGTCGGCCCAGGGGAGTCACAGATACGCAGTATTTT.